The source of this T cell receptor beta chain is a study of cytomegalovirus exposure and HLA in healthy donors. Looking at the study overall: A later analysis reported the 100 to 150 validation repertoires used the same platform as the approximately 660 first-cohort repertoires. General observations from the study: Specific recognition of CMV antigens was confirmed in vitro for a few chains (all CMV-associated).

The CDR3 runs 13 residues. V was clipped by 3 bases and J by 3 bases, with 8 bases between them. The germline CDR1 and CDR2 sequences are MNHEY and SVGAGI. The donors were part of the approximately 120-subject validation cohort, which stood apart from the roughly 700-subject first cohort. Details on this clone: Its antigen remains unknown.

The table came from immunoSEQ multiplex PCR; TCRdb's copy has only in-frame clones and leaves some out. The data show over 200,000 clones, 75% to 90% seen once. The specimen was PBMCs. This chain connects TRBV6-5 to TRBJ1-2, with D possibly being TRBD1 (5 bases). The receptor was derived from a woman aged 25 to 45 in good health and CMV-seropositive. CDR3 nucleotide sequence: TGTGCCAGCAGTTATCGGGGGTACTATGGCTACACCTTC. Translation: CASSYRGYYGYTF.